This TCR beta chain was sequenced for a study of cytomegalovirus exposure and HLA in healthy donors. Points from the study as a whole: The authors later found HLA-associated TCR beta chains more clonally expanded than equally common others. In vitro, a few CMV-associated chains proved specific for CMV antigens. By a later analysis, the bulk of CMV-associated TCR beta chains appeared HLA-restricted.

This PCR relied on a set of 60 Vbeta primers and 13 Jbeta primers. The data were produced by immunoSEQ multiplex PCR, yet TCRdb's version contains in-frame clones alone and is incomplete. The table includes roughly 120,000 clones, more than 60% detected once. About this clone: Its antigen is still unknown.

The CDR3 runs to 17 residues. Germline CDR1 LGHNA, CDR2 YSLEER. V lost 3 bases to trimming and J lost 6 bases; unmatched junction nucleotides: 8. Material for sequencing was PBMCs. The sequence was obtained from a woman in her 40s in good health and CMV-seropositive. The genes are TRBV4-3 and TRBJ2-1; 13 nucleotides match TRBD2. Here the CDR3 reads CASSHSSGTSGVNEQFF. DNA of the CDR3: TGCGCCAGCAGCCATTCAAGCGGGACTAGCGGGGTCAATGAGCAGTTCTTC.